This T cell receptor (beta chain) came from a study of T cells expressing NK-cell markers. Study in general: Repertoires of TCR beta were obtained from T cells sorted as CD3+CD56+NKG2C+, CD3+CD56+NKG2C- and CD3+CD56-NKG2C+.

The CDR3 has 17 amino acids. Germline CDR1 is SGHTA and CDR2 is FQGNSA. TCRdb reprocessed the 5' RACE reads, keeping one entry per CDR3 protein, no DNA. The sample features a few hundred thousand distinct CDR3 sequences, with approximately 0.42% in its top ten. J is TRBJ2-5 and V is TRBV7-2; TCRdb lists TRBD2, though no DNA is available to test this call. Input material: blood T cells: a sorted CD56 or NKG2C T cell subset, CD4+ or CD8+ T cells, or bulk PBMC T cells (not recorded which). The clonotype comes from a man aged 18 to 29 in good health. Here the CDR3 reads CASSLALTGTSGRSQYF.